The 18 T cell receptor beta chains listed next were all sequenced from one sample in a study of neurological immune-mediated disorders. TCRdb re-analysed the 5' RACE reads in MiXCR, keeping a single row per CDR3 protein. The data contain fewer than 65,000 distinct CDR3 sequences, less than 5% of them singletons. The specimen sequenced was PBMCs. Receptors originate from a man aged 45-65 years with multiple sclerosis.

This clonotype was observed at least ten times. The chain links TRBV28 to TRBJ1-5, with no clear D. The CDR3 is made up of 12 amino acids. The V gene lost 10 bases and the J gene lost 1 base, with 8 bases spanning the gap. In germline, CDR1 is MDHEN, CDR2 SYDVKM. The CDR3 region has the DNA TGTGCCACCCACCTAAGCAATCAGCCCCAGCATTTT. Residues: CATHLSNQPQHF.

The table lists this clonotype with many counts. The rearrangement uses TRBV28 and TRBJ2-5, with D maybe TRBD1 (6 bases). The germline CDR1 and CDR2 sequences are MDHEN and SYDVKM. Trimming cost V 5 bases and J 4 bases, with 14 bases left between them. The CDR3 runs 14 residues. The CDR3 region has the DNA TGTGCCAGCAGTCCGAGCTTAGGGGGAGAGACCCAGTACTTC. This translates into CASSPSLGGETQYF.

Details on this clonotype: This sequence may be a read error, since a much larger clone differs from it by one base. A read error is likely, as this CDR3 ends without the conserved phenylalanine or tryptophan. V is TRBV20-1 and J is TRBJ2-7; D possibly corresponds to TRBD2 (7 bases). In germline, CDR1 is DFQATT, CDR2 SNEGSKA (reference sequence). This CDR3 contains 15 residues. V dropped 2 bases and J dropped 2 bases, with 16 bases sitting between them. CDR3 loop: CSARPKRDIAYEQYI. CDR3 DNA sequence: TGCAGTGCTAGACCCAAGCGGGACATCGCCTACGAGCAGTACATC.

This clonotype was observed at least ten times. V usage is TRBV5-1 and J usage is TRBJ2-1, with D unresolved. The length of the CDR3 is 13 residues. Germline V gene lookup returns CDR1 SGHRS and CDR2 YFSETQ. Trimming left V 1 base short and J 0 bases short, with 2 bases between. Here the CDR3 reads CASSLSSYNEQFF. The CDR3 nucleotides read TGCGCCAGCAGCTTGAGCTCCTACAATGAGCAGTTCTTC.

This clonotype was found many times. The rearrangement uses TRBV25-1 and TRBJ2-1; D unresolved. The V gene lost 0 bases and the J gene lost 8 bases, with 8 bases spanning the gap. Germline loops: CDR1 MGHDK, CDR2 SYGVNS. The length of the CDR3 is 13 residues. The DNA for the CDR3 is TGTGCCAGCAGTGAATATGCGACCGATGAGCAGTTCTTC. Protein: CASSEYATDEQFF. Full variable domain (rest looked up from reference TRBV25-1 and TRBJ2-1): EADIYQTPRYLVIGTGKKITLECSQTMGHDKMYWYQQDPGMELHLIHYSYGVNSTEKGDLSSESTVSRIRTEHFPLTLESARPSHTSQYLCASSEYATDEQFFGPGTRLTVL.

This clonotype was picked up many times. The CDR3 region is CASRRDDRGETQYF. CDR3 coding DNA: TGCGCCAGCAGACGGGACGACAGGGGAGAGACCCAGTACTTC. The chain is built from TRBV5-1 and TRBJ2-5; 8 nucleotides match TRBD1. The CDR3 sequence is 14 residues long. V lost 5 bases to trimming and J lost 4 bases; unmatched junction nucleotides: 7. CDR1 and CDR2 from the germline V gene are SGHRS and YFSETQ.

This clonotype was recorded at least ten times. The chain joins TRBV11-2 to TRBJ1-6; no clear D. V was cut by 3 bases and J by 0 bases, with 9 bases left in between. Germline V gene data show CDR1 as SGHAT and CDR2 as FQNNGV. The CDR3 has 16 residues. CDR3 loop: CASSFGSRSYNSPLHF. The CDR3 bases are TGTGCCAGCAGCTTCGGGAGTCGCTCCTATAATTCACCCCTCCACTTT.

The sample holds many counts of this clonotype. For the CDR3, the DNA is TGTGCCAGCAGCTTACTAGGGAACACCGGGGAGCTGTTTTTT. It is translated as CASSLLGNTGELFF. The V gene is TRBV7-9, the J gene TRBJ2-2; D ambiguous. CDR1 is SEHNR and CDR2 is FQNEAQ in the germline V gene (reference sequence). V lost 2 bases and J lost 1, with 5 bases in between. The CDR3 runs 14 residues.

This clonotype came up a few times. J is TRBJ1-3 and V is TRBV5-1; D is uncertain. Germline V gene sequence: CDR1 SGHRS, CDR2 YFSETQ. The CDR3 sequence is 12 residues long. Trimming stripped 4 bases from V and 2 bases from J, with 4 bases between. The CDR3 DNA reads TGCGCCAGCAGCGAGACTGGAAACACCATATATTTT. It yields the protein CASSETGNTIYF.

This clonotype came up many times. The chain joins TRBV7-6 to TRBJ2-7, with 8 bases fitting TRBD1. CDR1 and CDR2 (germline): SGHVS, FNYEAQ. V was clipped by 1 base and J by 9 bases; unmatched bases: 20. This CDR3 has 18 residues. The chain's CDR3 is CASSLDFGGGQGIRSQYF. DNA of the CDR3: TGTGCCAGCAGCTTAGATTTCGGGGGAGGACAGGGCATCAGGTCGCAGTACTTC. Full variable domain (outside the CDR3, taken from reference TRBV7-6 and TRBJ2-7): GAGVSQSPRYKVTKRGQDVALRCDPISGHVSLYWYRQALGQGPEFLTYFNYEAQQDKSGLPNDRFSAERPEGSISTLTIQRTEQRDSAMYRCASSLDFGGGQGIRSQYFGPGTRLTVT.

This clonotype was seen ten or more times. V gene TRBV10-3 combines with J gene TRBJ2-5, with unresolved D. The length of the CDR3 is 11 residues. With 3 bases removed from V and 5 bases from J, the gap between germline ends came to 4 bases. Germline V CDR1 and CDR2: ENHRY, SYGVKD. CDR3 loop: CAISERETQYF. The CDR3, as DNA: TGTGCCATCAGTGAACGGGAGACCCAGTACTTC.

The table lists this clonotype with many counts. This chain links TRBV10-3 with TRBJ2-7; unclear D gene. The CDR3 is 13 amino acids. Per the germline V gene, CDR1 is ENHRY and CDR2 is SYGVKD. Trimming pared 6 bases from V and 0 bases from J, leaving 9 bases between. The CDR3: CAIRPVDSYEQYF. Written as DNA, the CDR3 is TGTGCCATCAGGCCTGTTGACTCCTACGAGCAGTACTTC.

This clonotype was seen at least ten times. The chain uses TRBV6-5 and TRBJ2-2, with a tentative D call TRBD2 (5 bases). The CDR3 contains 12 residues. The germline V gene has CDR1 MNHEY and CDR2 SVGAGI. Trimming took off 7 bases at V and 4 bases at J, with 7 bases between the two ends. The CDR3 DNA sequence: TGTGCCAGCATGGGAGTCACCGGGGAGCTGTTTTTT. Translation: CASMGVTGELFF.

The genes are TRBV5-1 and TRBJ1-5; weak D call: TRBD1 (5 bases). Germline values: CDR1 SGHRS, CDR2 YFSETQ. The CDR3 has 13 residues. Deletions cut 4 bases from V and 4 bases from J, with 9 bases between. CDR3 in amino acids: CASSLWGNQPQHF. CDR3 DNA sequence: TGCGCCAGCAGCCTGTGGGGGAATCAGCCCCAGCATTTT. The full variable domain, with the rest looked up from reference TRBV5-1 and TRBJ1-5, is KAGVTQTPRYLIKTRGQQVTLSCSPISGHRSVSWYQQTPGQGLQFLFEYFSETQRNKGNFPGRFSGRQFSNSRSEMNVSTLELGDSALYLCASSLWGNQPQHFGDGTRLSIL.

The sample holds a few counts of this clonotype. This chain's CDR3 is CASSQTSGNSYEQYF. CDR3 in DNA: TGCGCCAGCAGCCAGACTAGCGGAAACTCCTACGAGCAGTACTTC. V and J are TRBV5-1 and TRBJ2-7, with 9 bases that match TRBD2. Germline lookup yields CDR1 SGHRS and CDR2 YFSETQ. The CDR3 has 15 residues. Trimming cost V 4 bases and J 0 bases; bases outside gene matches: 5. Full variable domain (rest looked up from reference TRBV5-1 and TRBJ2-7): KAGVTQTPRYLIKTRGQQVTLSCSPISGHRSVSWYQQTPGQGLQFLFEYFSETQRNKGNFPGRFSGRQFSNSRSEMNVSTLELGDSALYLCASSQTSGNSYEQYFGPGTRLTVT.

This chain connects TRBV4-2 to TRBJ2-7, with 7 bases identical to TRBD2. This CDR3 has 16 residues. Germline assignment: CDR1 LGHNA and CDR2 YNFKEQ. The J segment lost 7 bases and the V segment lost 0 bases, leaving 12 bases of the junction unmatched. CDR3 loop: CASSQDGSGALREQYF. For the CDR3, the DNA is TGTGCCAGCAGCCAAGACGGGAGCGGGGCCCTACGGGAGCAGTACTTC.

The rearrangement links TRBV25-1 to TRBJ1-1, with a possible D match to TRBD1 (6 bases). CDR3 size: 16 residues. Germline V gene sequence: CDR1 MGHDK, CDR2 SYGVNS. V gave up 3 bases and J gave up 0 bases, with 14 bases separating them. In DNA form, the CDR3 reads TGTGCCAGCAGTGACAGGGGAGGGTTCATGAACACTGAAGCTTTCTTT. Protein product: CASSDRGGFMNTEAFF.

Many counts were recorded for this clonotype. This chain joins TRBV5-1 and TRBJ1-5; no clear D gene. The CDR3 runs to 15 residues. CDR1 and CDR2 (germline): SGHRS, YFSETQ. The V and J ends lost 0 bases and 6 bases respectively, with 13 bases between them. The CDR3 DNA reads TGCGCCAGCAGCTTGGACGGCCTAGAGGCTCAGCCCCAGCATTTT. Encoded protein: CASSLDGLEAQPQHF.